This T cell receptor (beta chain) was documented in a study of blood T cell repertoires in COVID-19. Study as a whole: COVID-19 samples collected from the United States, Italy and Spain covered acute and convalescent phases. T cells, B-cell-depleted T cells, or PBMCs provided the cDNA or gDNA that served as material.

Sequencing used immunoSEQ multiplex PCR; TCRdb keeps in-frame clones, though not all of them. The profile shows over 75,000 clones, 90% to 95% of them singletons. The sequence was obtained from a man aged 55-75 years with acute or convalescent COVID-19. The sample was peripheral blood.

DNA for the CDR3: TGTGCCAGCAGCTTATACGAGGTTGGATCACCCCTCCACTTT. This codes for CASSLYEVGSPLHF. V is TRBV13 and J is TRBJ1-6; D not resolved. This CDR3 has 14 amino acids. The V gene's germline CDR1 is PRHDT and CDR2 FYEKMQ (reference sequence). The V gene lost 2 bases and the J gene lost 10 bases, with 12 bases spanning the gap.